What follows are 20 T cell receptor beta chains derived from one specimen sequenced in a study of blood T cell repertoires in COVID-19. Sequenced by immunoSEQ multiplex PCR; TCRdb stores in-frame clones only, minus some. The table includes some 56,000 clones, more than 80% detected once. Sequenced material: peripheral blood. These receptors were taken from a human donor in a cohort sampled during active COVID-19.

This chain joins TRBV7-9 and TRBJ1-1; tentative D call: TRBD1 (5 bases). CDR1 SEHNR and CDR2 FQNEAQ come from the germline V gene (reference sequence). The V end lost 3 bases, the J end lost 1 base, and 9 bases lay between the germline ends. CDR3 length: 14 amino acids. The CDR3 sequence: CASSFGGTNTEAFF. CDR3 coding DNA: TGTGCCAGCAGCTTTGGGGGGACGAACACTGAAGCTTTCTTT.

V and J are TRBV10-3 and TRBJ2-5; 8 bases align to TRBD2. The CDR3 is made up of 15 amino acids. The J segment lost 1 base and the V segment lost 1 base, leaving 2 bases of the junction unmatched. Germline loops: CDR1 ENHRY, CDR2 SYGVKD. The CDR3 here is CAISELAGFQETQYF. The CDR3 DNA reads TGTGCCATCAGTGAGTTAGCGGGGTTCCAAGAGACCCAGTACTTC.

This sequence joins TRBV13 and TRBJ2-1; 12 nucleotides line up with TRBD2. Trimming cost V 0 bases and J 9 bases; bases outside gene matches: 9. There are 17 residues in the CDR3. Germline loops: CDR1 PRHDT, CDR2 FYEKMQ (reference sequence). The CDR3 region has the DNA TGTGCCAGCAGCTTAGGGAGACTAGCGGGGGCTTGGGGTGAGCAGTTCTTC. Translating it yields CASSLGRLAGAWGEQFF.

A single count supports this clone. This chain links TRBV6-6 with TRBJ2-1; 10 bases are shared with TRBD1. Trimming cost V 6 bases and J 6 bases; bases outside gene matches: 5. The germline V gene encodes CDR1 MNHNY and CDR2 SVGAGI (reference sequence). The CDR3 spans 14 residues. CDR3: CASSTGTGVNEQFF. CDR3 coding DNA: TGTGCCAGCAGCACCGGGACAGGGGTCAATGAGCAGTTCTTC.

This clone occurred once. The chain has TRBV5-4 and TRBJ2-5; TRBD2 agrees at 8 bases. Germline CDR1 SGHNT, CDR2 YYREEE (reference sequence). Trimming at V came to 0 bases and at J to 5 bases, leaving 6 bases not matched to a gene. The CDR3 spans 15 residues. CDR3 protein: CASSLVGSGEETQYF. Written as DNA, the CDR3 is TGTGCCAGCAGCTTGGTTGGTAGCGGGGAGGAGACCCAGTACTTC. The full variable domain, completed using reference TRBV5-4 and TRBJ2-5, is ETGVTQSPTHLIKTRGQQVTLRCSSQSGHNTVSWYQQALGQGPQFIFQYYREEENGRGNFPPRFSGLQFPNYSSELNVNALELDDSALYLCASSLVGSGEETQYFGPGTRLLVL.

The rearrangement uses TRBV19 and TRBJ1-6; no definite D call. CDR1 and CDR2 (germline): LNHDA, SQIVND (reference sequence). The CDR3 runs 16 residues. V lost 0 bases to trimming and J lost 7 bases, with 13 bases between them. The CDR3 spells CASSIDRWFENSPLHF. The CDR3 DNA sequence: TGTGCCAGTAGTATAGATCGATGGTTCGAGAATTCACCCCTCCACTTT.

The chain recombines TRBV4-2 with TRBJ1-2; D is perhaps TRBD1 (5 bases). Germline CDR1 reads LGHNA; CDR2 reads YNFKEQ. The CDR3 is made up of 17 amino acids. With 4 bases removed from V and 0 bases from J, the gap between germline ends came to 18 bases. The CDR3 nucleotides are TGTGCCAGCAGCCTGGGTTCGGCGCAGGGATCTAACTATGGCTACACCTTC. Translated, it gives CASSLGSAQGSNYGYTF.

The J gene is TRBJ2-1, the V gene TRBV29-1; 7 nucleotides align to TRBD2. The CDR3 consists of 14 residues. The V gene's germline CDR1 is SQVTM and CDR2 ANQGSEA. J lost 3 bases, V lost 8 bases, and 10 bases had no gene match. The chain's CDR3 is CSLLGGGGYNEQFF. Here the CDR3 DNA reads TGCAGCCTCCTGGGGGGGGGTGGCTACAATGAGCAGTTCTTC.

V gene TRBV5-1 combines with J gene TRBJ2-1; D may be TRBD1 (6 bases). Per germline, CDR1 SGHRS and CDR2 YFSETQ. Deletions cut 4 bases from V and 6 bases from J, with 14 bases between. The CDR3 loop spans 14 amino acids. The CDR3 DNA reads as TGCGCCAGCAGCCTACAGGGTGGGTTCAATGAGCAGTTCTTC. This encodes CASSLQGGFNEQFF.

The CDR3, as DNA: TGTGCCAGCAGCCTGAGAGCGACTCCCACAGATACGCAGTATTTT. It specifies CASSLRATPTDTQYF. V is TRBV14 and J is TRBJ2-3; D not resolved. The CDR3 covers 15 residues. The ends were cut back, 4 bases at V and 2 bases at J, with 13 bases in the middle. Germline loops: CDR1 SGHDN, CDR2 FVKESK.

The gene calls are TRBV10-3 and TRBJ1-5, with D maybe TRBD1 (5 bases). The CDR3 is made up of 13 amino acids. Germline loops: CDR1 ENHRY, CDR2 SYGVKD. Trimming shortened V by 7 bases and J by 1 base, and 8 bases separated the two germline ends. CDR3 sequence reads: CAITGGSNQPQHF. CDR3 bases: TGTGCCATCACCGGGGGAAGCAATCAGCCCCAGCATTTT.

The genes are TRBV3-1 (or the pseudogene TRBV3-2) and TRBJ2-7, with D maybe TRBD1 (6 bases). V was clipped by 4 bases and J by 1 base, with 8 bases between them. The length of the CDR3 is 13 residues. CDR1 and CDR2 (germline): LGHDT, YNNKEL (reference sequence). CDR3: CASSLQGSYEQYF. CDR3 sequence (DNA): TGTGCCAGCAGCCTACAGGGTTCCTACGAGCAGTACTTC.

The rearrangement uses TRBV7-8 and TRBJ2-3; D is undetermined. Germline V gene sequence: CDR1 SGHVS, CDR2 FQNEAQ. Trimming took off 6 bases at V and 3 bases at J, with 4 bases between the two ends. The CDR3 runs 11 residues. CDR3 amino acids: CASRETDTQYF. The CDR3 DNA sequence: TGTGCCAGCAGGGAGACAGATACGCAGTATTTT.

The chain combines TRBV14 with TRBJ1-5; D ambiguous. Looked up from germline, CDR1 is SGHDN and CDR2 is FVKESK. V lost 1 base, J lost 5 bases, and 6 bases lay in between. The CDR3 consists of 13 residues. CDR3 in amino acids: CASSQVADQPQHF. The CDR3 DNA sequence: TGTGCCAGCAGCCAAGTGGCAGATCAGCCCCAGCATTTT. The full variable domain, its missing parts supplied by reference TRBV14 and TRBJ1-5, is EAGVTQFPSHSVIEKGQTVTLRCDPISGHDNLYWYRRVMGKEIKFLLHFVKESKQDESGMPNNRFLAERTGGTYSTLKVQPAELEDSGVYFCASSQVADQPQHFGDGTRLSIL.

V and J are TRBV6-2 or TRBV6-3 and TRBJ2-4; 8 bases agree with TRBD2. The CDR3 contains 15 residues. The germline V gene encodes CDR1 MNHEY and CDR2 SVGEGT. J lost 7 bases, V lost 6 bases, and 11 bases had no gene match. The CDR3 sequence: CASSTRLASVNIQYF. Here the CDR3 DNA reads TGTGCCAGCAGCACAAGACTAGCGTCGGTGAACATTCAGTACTTC.

The CDR3 nucleotides read TGCGCCAGCAGCTTCAATACAGGGAACTATGGCTACACCTTC. This gives the protein CASSFNTGNYGYTF. The chain carries TRBV4-3 and TRBJ1-2; D perhaps matches TRBD1 (6 bases). Germline V gene lookup returns CDR1 LGHNA and CDR2 YSLEER. The CDR3 length is 14 residues. With 5 bases removed from V and 2 bases from J, the gap between germline ends came to 12 bases.

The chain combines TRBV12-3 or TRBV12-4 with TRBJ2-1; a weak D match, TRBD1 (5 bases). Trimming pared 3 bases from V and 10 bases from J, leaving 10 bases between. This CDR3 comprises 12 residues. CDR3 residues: CASSFFREEQFF. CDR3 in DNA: TGTGCCAGCAGTTTTTTCAGGGAAGAGCAGTTCTTC.

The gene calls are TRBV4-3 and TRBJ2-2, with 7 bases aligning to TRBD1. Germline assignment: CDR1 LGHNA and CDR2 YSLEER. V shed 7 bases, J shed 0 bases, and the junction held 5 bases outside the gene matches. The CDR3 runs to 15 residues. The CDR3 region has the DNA TGCGCCAGCACCTTAGACAGGGCGAACACCGGGGAGCTGTTTTTT. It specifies CASTLDRANTGELFF.

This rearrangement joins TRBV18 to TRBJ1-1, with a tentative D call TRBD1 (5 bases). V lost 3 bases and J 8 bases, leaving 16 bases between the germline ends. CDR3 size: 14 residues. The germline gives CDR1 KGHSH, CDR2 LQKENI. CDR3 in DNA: TGTGCCAGCTCACCTATTGGGCAGGGCAAAGAAGCTTTCTTT. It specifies CASSPIGQGKEAFF.

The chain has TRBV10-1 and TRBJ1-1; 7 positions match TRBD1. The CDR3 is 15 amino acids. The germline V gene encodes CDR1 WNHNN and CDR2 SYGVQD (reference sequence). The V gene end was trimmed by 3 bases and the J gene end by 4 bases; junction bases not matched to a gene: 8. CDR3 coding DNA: TGCGCCAGCAGTGATCCCGACAGGGCAGCCACTGAAGCTTTCTTT. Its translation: CASSDPDRAATEAFF.